What follows are 10 T cell receptor beta chains derived from one specimen sequenced in a study of blood T cell repertoires in COVID-19. Measured with immunoSEQ multiplex PCR; TCRdb has only the in-frame clones, and not every one. The sample yields tens of thousands of clones, roughly 76% seen once. Source material: peripheral blood. These receptors were taken from a man between 65 and 85 years old with active or convalescent COVID-19.

The chain links TRBV28 to TRBJ2-7, with D maybe TRBD1 (7 bases). Germline CDR1 MDHEN, CDR2 SYDVKM. V lost 6 bases to trimming and J lost 4 bases, with 16 bases between them. This CDR3 comprises 14 residues. In nucleotides, the CDR3 is TGTGCCAGCAGACATGGAGGGGGCGGATACGAGCAGTACTTC. Protein: CASRHGGGGYEQYF.

As regards this clone: A read error may account for a junction end that differs from germline. The chain couples TRBV5-5 to TRBJ1-1; no firm D call. The CDR3 has 14 amino acids. Germline V gene data show CDR1 as SGHKS and CDR2 as YYEKEE (reference sequence). The CDR3 region is CTSSFSAENTEAFF. The DNA for the CDR3 is TGTACCAGCAGCTTTTCAGCGGAGAACACTGAAGCTTTCTTT.

The chain combines TRBV4-1 with TRBJ2-1; TRBD2 matches 9 bases. CDR1 is MGHRA and CDR2 is YSYEKL in the germline V gene. V was pared by 4 bases and J by 6 bases, with 16 bases of the junction left unmatched. CDR3 length: 18 amino acids. The CDR3 nucleotides read TGCGCCAGCAGCCGGACTGGCCACCAGCGGGGGGCCCTCAATGAGCAGTTCTTC. Translated: CASSRTGHQRGALNEQFF.

This clone has a handful of counts. This chain links TRBV6-6 with TRBJ2-7, with 10 bases aligning to TRBD1. Unmatched junction bases numbered 6, after V lost 6 bases and J lost 4 bases. The V gene's germline CDR1 is MNHNY and CDR2 SVGAGI (reference sequence). This CDR3 is 14 amino acids long. CDR3 nucleotides: TGTGCCAGCAGGGATACGGGACAGGGGTACGAGCAGTACTTC. Amino acid sequence: CASRDTGQGYEQYF.

V is TRBV21-1 and J is TRBJ2-5; the table assigns TRBD1, which was not confirmed against the DNA. TRBV21-1 is tagged as a pseudogene. The CDR3 has 17 amino acids. As DNA, the CDR3 is TGTGCCAGCAGCAAAAACCCCGGGACAGAGTACCAAGAGACCCAGTACTTC. It codes for CASSKNPGTEYQETQYF.

The DNA for the CDR3 is TGTGCCAGCAGCCAACAGGGGGCCCCCTCTGGAAACACCATATATTTT. Amino acids: CASSQQGAPSGNTIYF. The rearrangement uses TRBV21-1 and TRBJ1-3; the DNA was not used to check the table's D call, TRBD1. TRBV21-1 is annotated as a pseudogene. The CDR3 is made up of 16 amino acids.

The genes are TRBV7-3 and TRBJ2-1, with D possibly TRBD2 on 5 matching bases. This CDR3 region has 16 residues. Germline-derived CDR1 and CDR2 are SGHTA and FQGTGA. V dropped 5 bases and J dropped 6 bases, with 20 bases sitting between them. DNA for the CDR3: TGTGCCAGCAGCCCCCCCCCTAGTCCCAGCGGCAATGAGCAGTTCTTC. Its translation: CASSPPPSPSGNEQFF.

This chain uses TRBV7-9 with TRBJ2-3; D is undetermined. Germline V gene sequence: CDR1 SEHNR, CDR2 FQNEAQ (reference sequence). Trimming left V 5 bases short and J 5 bases short, with 11 bases between. The CDR3 loop spans 13 amino acids. This CDR3 is CASSTNSRDTQYF. The CDR3 nucleotides are TGTGCCAGCAGCACGAACAGTCGAGATACGCAGTATTTT.

V is TRBV28 and J is TRBJ1-5; maybe TRBD1 (5 bases). CDR3 length equals 15 residues. V was clipped by 5 bases and J by 3 bases, with 14 bases between them. Germline V CDR1 and CDR2: MDHEN, SYDVKM. The CDR3 sequence: CASSLPRGDNQPQHF. The DNA for the CDR3 is TGTGCCAGCAGTCTCCCTAGGGGCGACAATCAGCCCCAGCATTTT.

The chain uses TRBV6-1 and TRBJ2-7; D call uncertain. Trimming took off 1 base at V and 6 bases at J, with 10 bases between the two ends. The CDR3 loop spans 13 amino acids. Germline V gene lookup returns CDR1 MNHNS and CDR2 SASEGT. The CDR3 reads CASSEGVRAEQYF. Written as DNA, the CDR3 is TGTGCCAGCAGTGAAGGAGTAAGAGCCGAGCAGTACTTC.